This T cell receptor beta chain was found in a study of blood T cell repertoires in COVID-19. As for the study in general: The study drew acute and convalescent COVID-19 samples from the United States, Italy and Spain.

The CDR3 loop spans 14 amino acids. Germline trimming cut 8 bases from V and 6 bases from J; bases unmatched to any gene: 9. CDR1 is SNHLY and CDR2 is FYNNEI in the germline V gene. Methods used by the authors: Nucleated cell counts were estimated from reference gene primer amplification. TCRdb's table, derived via immunoSEQ multiplex PCR, lists solely in-frame clones and lacks some. The DNA gave D and trimming, while V, J and clone size come from that table. The table has a few hundred thousand clones, approximately 82% seen once. Sequencing was performed on peripheral blood. The sequence derives from a man over 45 with active or convalescent COVID-19. The chain recombines TRBV2 with TRBJ2-7; 11 positions match TRBD1. CDR3 DNA sequence: TGTGCCAGCCTCGGACAGGGGGCTATGGGCGAGCAGTACTTC. It encodes CASLGQGAMGEQYF.